A selection of T cell receptor beta chains follows, all from one sample in a study of blood T cell repertoires in COVID-19. The table came from immunoSEQ multiplex PCR; TCRdb's copy has only in-frame clones and leaves some out. Here the sample spans fewer than 400,000 clones, approximately 83% being singletons. Sequencing was carried out using PBMCs or T cells enriched from blood (not recorded which). The receptor source for this set is a man aged 30 to 39 who had recovered from COVID-19. Both conserved end residues are part of each CDR3. D genes are given only for firm matches. A row's size may be missing; if present it is once, few, many or a size class.

abundance: -
d_gene: -
j_gene: TRBJ1-6
v_gene: TRBV5-6
CDR3nt: TGTGCCAGCAGCTACAGCAATTCACCCCTCCACTTT
CDR3aa: CASSYSNSPLHF

abundance: once
d_gene: TRBD2
j_gene: TRBJ2-3
v_gene: TRBV18
CDR3nt: TGTGCCAGCTCACCCCGGACTAGCGGGGGGTGGACAGATACGCAGTATTTT
CDR3aa: CASSPRTSGGWTDTQYF

abundance: few
d_gene: -
j_gene: TRBJ1-2
v_gene: TRBV4-1
CDR3nt: TGCGCCAGCAGCCAAGAGGTACCGGGCTATGGCTACACCTTC
CDR3aa: CASSQEVPGYGYTF

abundance: once
d_gene: -
j_gene: TRBJ2-7
v_gene: TRBV5-4
CDR3nt: TGTGCCAGCAGCTTGGTTGGCAGTCCCCTGGAGCAGTACTTC
CDR3aa: CASSLVGSPLEQYF

abundance: once
d_gene: -
j_gene: TRBJ1-6
v_gene: TRBV9
CDR3nt: TGTGCCAGCAGCGTAGGGCGGGTTGGCAATTCACCCCTCCACTTT
CDR3aa: CASSVGRVGNSPLHF

abundance: few
d_gene: -
j_gene: TRBJ1-4
v_gene: TRBV20-1
CDR3nt: TGCAGTGCTAGTCATAGGGAGGACGAAAAACTGTTTTTT
CDR3aa: CSASHREDEKLFF

abundance: -
d_gene: TRBD1
j_gene: TRBJ1-2
v_gene: TRBV10-3
CDR3nt: TGTGCCATCAGTGATCGAACAGGGGGTTGGTATGGCTACACCTTC
CDR3aa: CAISDRTGGWYGYTF

abundance: -
d_gene: -
j_gene: TRBJ1-2
v_gene: TRBV30
CDR3nt: TGTGCCTGGATGGGGGGACATGGCTACACCTTC
CDR3aa: CAWMGGHGYTF

abundance: -
d_gene: TRBD1
j_gene: TRBJ2-3
v_gene: TRBV7-3
CDR3nt: TGTGCCAGCAGCGTGACAGGGGAAAGGACAGATACGCAGTATTTT
CDR3aa: CASSVTGERTDTQYF

abundance: -
d_gene: TRBD1
j_gene: TRBJ1-1
v_gene: TRBV10-3
CDR3nt: TGTGCCATCAGGAGACAGGGGGCGATGAACACTGAAGCTTTCTTT
CDR3aa: CAIRRQGAMNTEAFF

abundance: few
d_gene: TRBD1
j_gene: TRBJ1-4
v_gene: TRBV10-3
CDR3nt: TGTGCCATCACAGGGGGCTCTAATGAAAAACTGTTTTTT
CDR3aa: CAITGGSNEKLFF

abundance: -
d_gene: TRBD1
j_gene: TRBJ1-2
v_gene: TRBV27
CDR3nt: TGTGCCAGCGGAGCAGGGGGTGGCTACACCTTC
CDR3aa: CASGAGGGYTF

abundance: -
d_gene: -
j_gene: TRBJ2-2
v_gene: TRBV11-2
CDR3nt: TGTGCCAGCAGCTTAGATCATTCCACCGGGGAGCTGTTTTTT
CDR3aa: CASSLDHSTGELFF

abundance: -
d_gene: -
j_gene: TRBJ1-3
v_gene: TRBV21-1
CDR3nt: TGTGCCAGCAGCATCCGCCGGGGGGCTGGAAACACCATATATTTT
CDR3aa: CASSIRRGAGNTIYF

abundance: -
d_gene: TRBD2
j_gene: TRBJ2-3
v_gene: TRBV5-1
CDR3nt: TGCGCCAGCAGCTGGACGGGGGGGCGAACAGATACGCAGTATTTT
CDR3aa: CASSWTGGRTDTQYF

abundance: -
d_gene: -
j_gene: TRBJ2-7
v_gene: TRBV5-4
CDR3nt: TGTGCCAGCAGCTTGACAGGTGGCCACGAGCAGTACTTC
CDR3aa: CASSLTGGHEQYF

abundance: -
d_gene: -
j_gene: TRBJ2-7
v_gene: TRBV4-2
CDR3nt: TGTGCCAGCAGCCAAGATAGCGCTCGGGCCGTCAGGGAGCAGTACTTC
CDR3aa: CASSQDSARAVREQYF

abundance: -
d_gene: TRBD1
j_gene: TRBJ1-5
v_gene: TRBV7-7
CDR3nt: TGTGCTAGCAGCTTAGAGGCAGGGGGCAGTTATAGCAATCAGCCCCAGCATTTT
CDR3aa: CASSLEAGGSYSNQPQHF

abundance: -
d_gene: TRBD2
j_gene: TRBJ2-7
v_gene: TRBV11-3
CDR3nt: TGTGCCAGCAGCTTAGGCGGGGGGACTACCTACGAGCAGTACTTC
CDR3aa: CASSLGGGTTYEQYF

abundance: -
d_gene: TRBD2
j_gene: TRBJ2-1
v_gene: TRBV7-9
CDR3nt: TGTGCCGGGACTAGCGGGGGGACGAGTTACAATGAGCAGTTCTTC
CDR3aa: CAGTSGGTSYNEQFF

abundance: few
d_gene: -
j_gene: TRBJ2-7
v_gene: TRBV28
CDR3nt: TGTGCCAGCAGTACCCCTACAGGAGCCTACGAGCAGTACTTC
CDR3aa: CASSTPTGAYEQYF

abundance: -
d_gene: TRBD2
j_gene: TRBJ2-3
v_gene: TRBV7-2
CDR3nt: TGTGCCAGCAGAGGACTAGCGGTGGGCACAGATACGCAGTATTTT
CDR3aa: CASRGLAVGTDTQYF

abundance: few
d_gene: -
j_gene: TRBJ2-1
v_gene: TRBV6-4
CDR3nt: TGTGCCAGCAGTGATACGAGGGATGTGAATGAGCAGTTCTTC
CDR3aa: CASSDTRDVNEQFF

abundance: -
d_gene: -
j_gene: TRBJ1-4
v_gene: TRBV25-1
CDR3nt: TGTGCCAGCAGTGAATCCGGGGGGCCTAATGAAAAACTGTTTTTT
CDR3aa: CASSESGGPNEKLFF

abundance: -
d_gene: TRBD1
j_gene: TRBJ1-2
v_gene: TRBV12-3/TRBV12-4
CDR3nt: TGTGCCAGCAGTCCAGGGGGCGACTATGGCTACACCTTC
CDR3aa: CASSPGGDYGYTF

abundance: -
d_gene: -
j_gene: TRBJ1-5
v_gene: TRBV27
CDR3nt: TGTGCCAGCAGTTTAAACAGAGGGAGCAATCAGCCCCAGCATTTT
CDR3aa: CASSLNRGSNQPQHF

abundance: -
d_gene: -
j_gene: TRBJ1-1
v_gene: TRBV5-4
CDR3nt: TGTGCCAGCAGCTTGTGGGCCGACACTGAAGCTTTCTTT
CDR3aa: CASSLWADTEAFF

abundance: -
d_gene: -
j_gene: TRBJ1-1
v_gene: TRBV29-1
CDR3nt: TGCAGCGTTGGGAGGATGGACGGCGAAGCTTTCTTT
CDR3aa: CSVGRMDGEAFF

abundance: -
d_gene: -
j_gene: TRBJ1-1
v_gene: TRBV6-5
CDR3nt: TGTGCCAGCAGTTACTCGACAGAGAACACTGAAGCTTTCTTT
CDR3aa: CASSYSTENTEAFF

abundance: -
d_gene: TRBD1
j_gene: TRBJ2-7
v_gene: TRBV3-1/TRBV3-2
CDR3nt: TGTGCCAGCAGCCAAGAGGGACAGGGACGCTACGAGCAGTACTTC
CDR3aa: CASSQEGQGRYEQYF

abundance: -
d_gene: -
j_gene: TRBJ1-3
v_gene: TRBV18
CDR3nt: TGTGCCAGCTCACCTAACAGGGCTTATGGAAACACCATATATTTT
CDR3aa: CASSPNRAYGNTIYF

abundance: -
d_gene: TRBD2
j_gene: TRBJ2-1
v_gene: TRBV19
CDR3nt: TGTGCCAGTAGTGGCCGGGAGATAAGCGGGGGATCCTACAATGAGCAGTTCTTC
CDR3aa: CASSGREISGGSYNEQFF

abundance: -
d_gene: TRBD2
j_gene: TRBJ2-1
v_gene: TRBV11-2
CDR3nt: TGTGCCAGCAGCTTAGAGGGACCTAGCGGGGGGGCCAGCAATGAGCAGTTCTTC
CDR3aa: CASSLEGPSGGASNEQFF

abundance: -
d_gene: -
j_gene: TRBJ1-1
v_gene: TRBV19
CDR3nt: TGTGCCAGTAGTATACTCGACAGAAACACTGAAGCTTTCTTT
CDR3aa: CASSILDRNTEAFF

abundance: -
d_gene: TRBD2
j_gene: TRBJ2-1
v_gene: TRBV30
CDR3nt: TGTGCCTGGAGTGATTTAAAGCGGGGATTTAATTACAATGAGCAGTTCTTC
CDR3aa: CAWSDLKRGFNYNEQFF

abundance: -
d_gene: -
j_gene: TRBJ1-1
v_gene: TRBV6-5
CDR3nt: TGTGCCAGCAGTTACTCAAGCGGAGGAGGCACTGAAGCTTTCTTT
CDR3aa: CASSYSSGGGTEAFF

abundance: -
d_gene: -
j_gene: TRBJ1-2
v_gene: TRBV6-5
CDR3nt: TGTGCCAGCAGTTACGACAGGATAGCCTATGGCTACACCTTC
CDR3aa: CASSYDRIAYGYTF

abundance: few
d_gene: TRBD1
j_gene: TRBJ1-6
v_gene: TRBV6-6
CDR3nt: TGTGCCAGCAGTTTTCCGACAGGGGATAATTCACCCCTCCACTTT
CDR3aa: CASSFPTGDNSPLHF

abundance: -
d_gene: -
j_gene: TRBJ2-5
v_gene: TRBV7-9
CDR3nt: TGTGCCAGCAGCTTCGGGGGGCGGGGAGAGACCCAGTACTTC
CDR3aa: CASSFGGRGETQYF

abundance: -
d_gene: -
j_gene: TRBJ1-2
v_gene: TRBV12-5
CDR3nt: TGTGCTAGTGGCTCCGACACAAACTATGGCTACACCTTC
CDR3aa: CASGSDTNYGYTF

abundance: -
d_gene: TRBD2
j_gene: TRBJ2-5
v_gene: TRBV5-6
CDR3nt: TGTGCCAGCAGCCCCTGGACTAGCGAAGAGACCCAGTACTTC
CDR3aa: CASSPWTSEETQYF

abundance: once
d_gene: TRBD2
j_gene: TRBJ2-1
v_gene: TRBV6-5
CDR3nt: TGTGCCAGCAGTCGGGGAGCGGGGGGGCCAGGTGAGCAGTTCTTC
CDR3aa: CASSRGAGGPGEQFF